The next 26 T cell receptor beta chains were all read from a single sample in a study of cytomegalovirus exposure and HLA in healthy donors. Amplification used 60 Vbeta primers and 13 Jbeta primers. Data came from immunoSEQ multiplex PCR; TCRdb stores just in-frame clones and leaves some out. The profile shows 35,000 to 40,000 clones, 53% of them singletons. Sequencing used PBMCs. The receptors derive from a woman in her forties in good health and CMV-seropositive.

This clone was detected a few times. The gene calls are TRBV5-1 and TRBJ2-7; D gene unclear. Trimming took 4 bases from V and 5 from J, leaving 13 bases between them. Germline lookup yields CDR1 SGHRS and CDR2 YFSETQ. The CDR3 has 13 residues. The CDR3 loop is CASSPAWKNEQYF. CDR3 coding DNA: TGCGCCAGCAGCCCAGCGTGGAAAAACGAGCAGTACTTC.

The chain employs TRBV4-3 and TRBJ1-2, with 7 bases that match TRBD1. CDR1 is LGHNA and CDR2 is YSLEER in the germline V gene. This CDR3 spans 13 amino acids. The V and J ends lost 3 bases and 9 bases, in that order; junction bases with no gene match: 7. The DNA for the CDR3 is TGCGCCAGCAGCCAGCTCCGGGACAGCCGCTACACCTTC. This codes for CASSQLRDSRYTF.

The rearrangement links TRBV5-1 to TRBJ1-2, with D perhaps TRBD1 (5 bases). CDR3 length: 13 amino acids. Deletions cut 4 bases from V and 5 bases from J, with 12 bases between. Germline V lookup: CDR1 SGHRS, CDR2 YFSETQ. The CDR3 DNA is TGCGCCAGCAGCGTCGGACAAAATTATGGCTACACCTTC. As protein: CASSVGQNYGYTF.

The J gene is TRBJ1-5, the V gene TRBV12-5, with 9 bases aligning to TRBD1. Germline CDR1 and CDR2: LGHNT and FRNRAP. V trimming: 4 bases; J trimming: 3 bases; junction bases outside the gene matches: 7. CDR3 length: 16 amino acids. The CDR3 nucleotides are TGTGCTAGTGGTTCCAAGGACAGGGGATCCAATCAGCCCCAGCATTTT. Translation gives CASGSKDRGSNQPQHF.

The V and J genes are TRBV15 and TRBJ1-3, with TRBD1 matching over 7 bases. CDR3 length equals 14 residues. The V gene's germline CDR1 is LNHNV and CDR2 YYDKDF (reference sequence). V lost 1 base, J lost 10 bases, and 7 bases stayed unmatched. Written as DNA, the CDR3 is TGTGCCACCAGCAGAGGACAGGGAGAGGTTACCATATATTTT. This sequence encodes CATSRGQGEVTIYF.

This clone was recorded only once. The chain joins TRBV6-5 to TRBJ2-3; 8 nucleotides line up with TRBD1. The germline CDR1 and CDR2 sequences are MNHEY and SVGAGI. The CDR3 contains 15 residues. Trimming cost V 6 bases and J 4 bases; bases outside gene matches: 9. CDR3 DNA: TGTGCCAGCAGCATGCTAGGACAGGGCCCAGATACGCAGTATTTT. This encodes CASSMLGQGPDTQYF.

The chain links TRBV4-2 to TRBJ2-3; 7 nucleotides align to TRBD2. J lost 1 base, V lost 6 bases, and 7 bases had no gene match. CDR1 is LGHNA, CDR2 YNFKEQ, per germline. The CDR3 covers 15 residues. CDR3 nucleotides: TGTGCCAGCAGTCCCCGGGGGAGGGGCACAGATACGCAGTATTTT. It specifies CASSPRGRGTDTQYF.

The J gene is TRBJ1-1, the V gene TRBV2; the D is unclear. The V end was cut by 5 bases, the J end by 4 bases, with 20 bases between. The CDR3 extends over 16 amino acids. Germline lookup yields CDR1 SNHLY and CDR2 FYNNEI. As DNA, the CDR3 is TGTGCCAGCAGTCCGACTGTCCGGGGTGGCATCACTGAAGCTTTCTTT. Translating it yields CASSPTVRGGITEAFF.

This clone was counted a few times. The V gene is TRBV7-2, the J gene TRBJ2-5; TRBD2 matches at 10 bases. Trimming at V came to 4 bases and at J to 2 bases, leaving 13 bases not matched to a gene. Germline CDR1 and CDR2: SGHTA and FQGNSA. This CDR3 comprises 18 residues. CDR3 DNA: TGTGCCAGCAGCTCACCCCCCGGGACTAGCGCCTTGCAAGAGACCCAGTACTTC. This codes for CASSSPPGTSALQETQYF.

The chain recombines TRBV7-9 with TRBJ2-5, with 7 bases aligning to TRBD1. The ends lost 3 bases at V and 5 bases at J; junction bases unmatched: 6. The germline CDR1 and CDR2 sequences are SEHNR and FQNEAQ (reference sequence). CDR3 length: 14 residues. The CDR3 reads CASSFFTGEETQYF. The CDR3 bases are TGTGCCAGCAGCTTTTTTACAGGGGAGGAGACCCAGTACTTC.

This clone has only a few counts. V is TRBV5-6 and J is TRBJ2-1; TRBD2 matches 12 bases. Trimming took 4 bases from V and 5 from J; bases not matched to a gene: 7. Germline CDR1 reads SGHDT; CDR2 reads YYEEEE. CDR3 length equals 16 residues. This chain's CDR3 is CASSLPSGGVHNEQFF. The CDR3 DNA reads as TGTGCCAGCAGCCTGCCTAGCGGGGGGGTTCACAATGAGCAGTTCTTC.

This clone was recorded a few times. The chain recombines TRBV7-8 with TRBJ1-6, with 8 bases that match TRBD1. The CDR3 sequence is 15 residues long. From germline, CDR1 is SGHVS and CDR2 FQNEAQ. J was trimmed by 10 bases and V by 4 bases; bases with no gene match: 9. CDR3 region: CASSSGQGFFSPLHF. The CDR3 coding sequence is TGTGCCAGCAGCTCAGGACAGGGTTTTTTCTCACCCCTCCACTTT.

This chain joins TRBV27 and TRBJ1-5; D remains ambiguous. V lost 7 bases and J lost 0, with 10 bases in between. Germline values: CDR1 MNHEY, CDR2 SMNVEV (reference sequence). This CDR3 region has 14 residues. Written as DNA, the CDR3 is TGTGCCAGCAAGAGGTTAGATAGCAATCAGCCCCAGCATTTT. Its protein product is CASKRLDSNQPQHF.

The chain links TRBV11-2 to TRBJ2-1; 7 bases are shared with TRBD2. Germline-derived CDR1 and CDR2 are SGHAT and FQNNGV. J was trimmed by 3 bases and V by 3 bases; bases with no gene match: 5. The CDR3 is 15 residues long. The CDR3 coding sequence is TGTGCCAGCAGCTTGGTGGGGGGGGACTACAATGAGCAGTTCTTC. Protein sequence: CASSLVGGDYNEQFF.

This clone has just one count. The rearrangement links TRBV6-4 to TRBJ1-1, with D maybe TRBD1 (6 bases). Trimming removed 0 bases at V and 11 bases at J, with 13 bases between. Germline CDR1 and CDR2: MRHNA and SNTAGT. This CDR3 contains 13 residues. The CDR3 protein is CASSDSAQGTAFF. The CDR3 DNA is TGTGCCAGCAGTGACTCTGCGCAGGGGACCGCTTTCTTT.

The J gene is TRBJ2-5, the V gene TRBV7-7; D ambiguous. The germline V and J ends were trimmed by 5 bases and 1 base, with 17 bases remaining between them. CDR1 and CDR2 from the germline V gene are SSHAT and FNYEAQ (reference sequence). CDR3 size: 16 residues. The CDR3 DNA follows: TGTGCCAGCAGCCTCGAATTACCTTCGAGCCAAGAGACCCAGTACTTC. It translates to CASSLELPSSQETQYF.

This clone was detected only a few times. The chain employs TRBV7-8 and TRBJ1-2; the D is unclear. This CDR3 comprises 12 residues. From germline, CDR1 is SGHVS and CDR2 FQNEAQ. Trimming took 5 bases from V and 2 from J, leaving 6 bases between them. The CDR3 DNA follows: TGTGCCAGCAGCACTCCCAACTATGGCTACACCTTC. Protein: CASSTPNYGYTF.

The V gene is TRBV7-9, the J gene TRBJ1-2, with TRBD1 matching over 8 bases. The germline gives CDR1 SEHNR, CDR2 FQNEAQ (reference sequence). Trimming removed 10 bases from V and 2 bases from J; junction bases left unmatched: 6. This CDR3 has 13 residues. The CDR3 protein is CATGQGVNYGYTF. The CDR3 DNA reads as TGTGCCACAGGACAGGGAGTAAACTATGGCTACACCTTC.

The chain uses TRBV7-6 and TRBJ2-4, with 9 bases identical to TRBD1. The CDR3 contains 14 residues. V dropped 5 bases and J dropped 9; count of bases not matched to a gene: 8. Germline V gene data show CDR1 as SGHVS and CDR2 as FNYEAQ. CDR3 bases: TGTGCCAGCAGCAAACCGGGACAGGGAGGCATTCAGTACTTC. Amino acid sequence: CASSKPGQGGIQYF.

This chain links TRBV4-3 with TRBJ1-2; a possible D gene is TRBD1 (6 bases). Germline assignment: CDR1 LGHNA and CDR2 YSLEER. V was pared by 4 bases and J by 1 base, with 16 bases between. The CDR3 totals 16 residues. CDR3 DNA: TGCGCCAGCAGCCGCAATGTTGGACAGCTTAACTATGGCTACACCTTC. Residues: CASSRNVGQLNYGYTF.

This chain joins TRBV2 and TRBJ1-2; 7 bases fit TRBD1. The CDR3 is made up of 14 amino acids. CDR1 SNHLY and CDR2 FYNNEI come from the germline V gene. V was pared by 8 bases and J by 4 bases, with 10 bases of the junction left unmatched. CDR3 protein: CASVRTGAPYGYTF. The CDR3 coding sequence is TGTGCCAGCGTAAGGACAGGTGCACCCTATGGCTACACCTTC.

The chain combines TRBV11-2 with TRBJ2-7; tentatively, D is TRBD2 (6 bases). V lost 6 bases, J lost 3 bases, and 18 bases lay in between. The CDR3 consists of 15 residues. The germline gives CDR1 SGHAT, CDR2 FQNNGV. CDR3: CASRSVGGAGYEQYF. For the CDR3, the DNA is TGTGCCAGCAGATCGGTCGGAGGGGCGGGCTACGAGCAGTACTTC.

The CDR3 DNA reads TGTGCCAGCAGCTTAGAGACTAGCGGGGGGAGAACTGAGCAGTTCTTC. Its translation is CASSLETSGGRTEQFF. The rearrangement uses TRBV7-2 and TRBJ2-1; 13 bases are shared with TRBD2. Looked up from germline, CDR1 is SGHTA and CDR2 is FQGNSA. V trimming: 1 base; J trimming: 9 bases; junction bases outside the gene matches: 6. The CDR3 consists of 16 residues.

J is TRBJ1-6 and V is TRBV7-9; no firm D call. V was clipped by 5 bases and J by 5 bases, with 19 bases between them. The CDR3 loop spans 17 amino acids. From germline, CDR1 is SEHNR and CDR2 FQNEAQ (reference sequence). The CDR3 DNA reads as TGTGCCAGCAGCCCCACGGACGGGGTAGGCAATAATTCACCCCTCCACTTT. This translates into CASSPTDGVGNNSPLHF.

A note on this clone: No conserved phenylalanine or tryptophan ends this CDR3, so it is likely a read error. CDR3 loop: CASSQLESSTDTQYV. In DNA form, the CDR3 reads TGTGCCAGCAGTCAACTCGAGTCTAGCACAGATACGCAGTATGTT. V and J are TRBV6-4 and TRBJ2-3; the D is unclear. The CDR3 runs to 15 residues. Looked up from germline, CDR1 is MRHNA and CDR2 is SNTAGT. Trimming took off 5 bases at V and 0 bases at J, with 12 bases between the two ends.

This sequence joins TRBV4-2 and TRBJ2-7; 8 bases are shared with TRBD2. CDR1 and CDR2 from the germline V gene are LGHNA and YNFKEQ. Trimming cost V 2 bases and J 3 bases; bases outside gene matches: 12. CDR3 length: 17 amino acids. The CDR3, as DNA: TGTGCCAGCAGCCAAAGGATAAGCGGGGGTAACCACTACGAGCAGTACTTC. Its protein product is CASSQRISGGNHYEQYF.